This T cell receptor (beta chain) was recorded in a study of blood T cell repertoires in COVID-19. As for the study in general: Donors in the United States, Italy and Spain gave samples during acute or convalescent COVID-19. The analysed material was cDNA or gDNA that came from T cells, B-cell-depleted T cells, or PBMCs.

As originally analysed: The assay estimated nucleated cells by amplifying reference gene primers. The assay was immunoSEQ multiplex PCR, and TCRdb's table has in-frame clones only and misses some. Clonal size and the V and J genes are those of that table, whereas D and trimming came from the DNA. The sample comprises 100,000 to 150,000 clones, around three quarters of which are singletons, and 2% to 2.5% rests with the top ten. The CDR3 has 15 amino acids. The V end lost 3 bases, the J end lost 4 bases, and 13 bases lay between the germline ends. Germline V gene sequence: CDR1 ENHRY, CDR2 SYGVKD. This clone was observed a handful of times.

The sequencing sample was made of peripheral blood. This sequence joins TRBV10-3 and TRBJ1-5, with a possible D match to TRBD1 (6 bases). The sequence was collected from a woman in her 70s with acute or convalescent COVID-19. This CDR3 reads CAISELGTNNQPQHF. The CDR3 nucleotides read TGTGCCATCAGTGAACTCGGGACAAATAATCAGCCCCAGCATTTT.